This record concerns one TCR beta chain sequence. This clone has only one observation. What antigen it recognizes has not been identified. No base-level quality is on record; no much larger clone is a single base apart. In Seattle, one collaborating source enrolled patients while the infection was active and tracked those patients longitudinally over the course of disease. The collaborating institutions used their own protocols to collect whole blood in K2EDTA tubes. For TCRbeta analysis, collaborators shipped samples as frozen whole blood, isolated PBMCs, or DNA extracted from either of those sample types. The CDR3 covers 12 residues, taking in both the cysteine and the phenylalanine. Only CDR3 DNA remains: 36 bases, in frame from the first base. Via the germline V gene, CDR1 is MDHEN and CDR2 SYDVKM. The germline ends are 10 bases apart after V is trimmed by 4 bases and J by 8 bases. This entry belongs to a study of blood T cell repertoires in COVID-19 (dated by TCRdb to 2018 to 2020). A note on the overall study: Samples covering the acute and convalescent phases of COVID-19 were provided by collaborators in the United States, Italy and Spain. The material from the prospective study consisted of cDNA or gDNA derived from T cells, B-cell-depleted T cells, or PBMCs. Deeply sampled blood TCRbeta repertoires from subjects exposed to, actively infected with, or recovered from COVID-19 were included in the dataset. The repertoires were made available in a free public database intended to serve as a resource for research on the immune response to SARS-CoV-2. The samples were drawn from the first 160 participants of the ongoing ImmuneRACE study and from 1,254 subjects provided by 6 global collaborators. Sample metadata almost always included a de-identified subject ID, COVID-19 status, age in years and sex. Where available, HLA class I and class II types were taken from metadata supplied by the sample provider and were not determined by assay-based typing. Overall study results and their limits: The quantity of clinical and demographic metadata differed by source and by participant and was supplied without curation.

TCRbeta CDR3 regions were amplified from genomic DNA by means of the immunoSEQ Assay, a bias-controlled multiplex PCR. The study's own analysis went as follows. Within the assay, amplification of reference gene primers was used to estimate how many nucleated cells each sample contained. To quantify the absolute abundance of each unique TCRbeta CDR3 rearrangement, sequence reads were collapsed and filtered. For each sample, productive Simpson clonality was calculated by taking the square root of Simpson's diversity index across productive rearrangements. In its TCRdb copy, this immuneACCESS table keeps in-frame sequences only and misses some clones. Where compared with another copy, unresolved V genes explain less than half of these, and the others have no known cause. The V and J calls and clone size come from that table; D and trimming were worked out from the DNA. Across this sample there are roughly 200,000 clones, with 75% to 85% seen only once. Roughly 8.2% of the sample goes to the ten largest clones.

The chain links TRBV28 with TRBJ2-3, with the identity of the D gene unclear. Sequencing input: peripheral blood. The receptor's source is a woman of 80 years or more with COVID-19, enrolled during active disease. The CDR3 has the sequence CASSSPTGTQYF. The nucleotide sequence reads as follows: TGTGCCAGCAGTTCTCCAACCGGTACGCAGTATTTT.